A single sample is the source of the 8 T cell receptor beta chains below, sequenced in a study of blood T cell repertoires in COVID-19. Using immunoSEQ multiplex PCR, the repertoire was profiled, and TCRdb retains in-frame clones only, with some absent. The sample gives 80,000 or so clones, approximately 78% of which show up once; roughly 7.4% is in the top ten. What was sequenced was peripheral blood. The receptor set was obtained from a human donor in a cohort sampled during active COVID-19.

V is TRBV18 and J is TRBJ2-7; 9 nucleotides agree with TRBD1. CDR3 length: 14 residues. V shed 5 bases, J shed 4 bases, and the junction held 6 bases outside the gene matches. Germline CDR1 KGHSH, CDR2 LQKENI. CDR3 DNA sequence: TGTGCCAGCTCAACCGCCGGGACAGGGTACGAGCAGTACTTC. This sequence encodes CASSTAGTGYEQYF.

This rearrangement joins TRBV5-1 to TRBJ2-7; TRBD2 matches 12 bases. This CDR3 has 16 amino acids. Germline V gives CDR1 SGHRS, CDR2 YFSETQ. The ends lost 4 bases at V and 2 bases at J; junction bases unmatched: 7. The DNA of the CDR3 is TGCGCCAGCAGCCTCGGGACTAGCGGGTCAGCCTACGAGCAGTACTTC. Amino acids: CASSLGTSGSAYEQYF.

On this clone: At one end, the junction sequence differs from germline, possibly due to a read error. The rearrangement uses TRBV19 and TRBJ1-1; 8 bases map to TRBD1. There are 14 residues in the CDR3. Germline values: CDR1 LNHDA, CDR2 SQIVND (reference sequence). CDR3 in amino acids: CASRIDRGGTEAFF. In nucleotides, the CDR3 is TGTGCCAGTAGAATAGACAGGGGCGGCACTGAAGCTTTCTTT.

This clone has just a few counts. The chain employs TRBV5-1 and TRBJ1-1; unclear D gene. Trimming left V 4 bases short and J 5 bases short, with 12 bases between. The CDR3 length is 13 residues. Germline values: CDR1 SGHRS, CDR2 YFSETQ. The CDR3 loop is CASSLPPETEAFF. In DNA form, the CDR3 reads TGCGCCAGCAGCCTCCCTCCGGAGACTGAAGCTTTCTTT.

The rearrangement uses TRBV4-1 and TRBJ2-3; D is possibly TRBD1 (5 bases). Trimming took off 4 bases at V and 1 base at J, with 12 bases between the two ends. CDR1 MGHRA and CDR2 YSYEKL come from the germline V gene. CDR3 length: 15 residues. The CDR3 nucleotides are TGCGCCAGCAGCCTAGGGGCATGGGGCACAGATACGCAGTATTTT. Its translation: CASSLGAWGTDTQYF.

The V and J genes are TRBV7-3 and TRBJ1-6; TRBD1 might be the D (6 bases). Trimming took 5 bases from V and 8 from J, leaving 10 bases between them. Germline V CDR1 and CDR2: SGHTA, FQGTGA. The CDR3 length is 13 residues. The CDR3 region has the DNA TGTGCCAGCAGCGGGCACAGGGATTCACCCCTCCACTTT. Its protein product is CASSGHRDSPLHF.

The chain couples TRBV18 to TRBJ2-3; 10 bases align to TRBD2. CDR3 size: 14 residues. V lost 0 bases and J lost 9; bases outside the gene matches: 3. Germline V CDR1 and CDR2: KGHSH, LQKENI. The CDR3 reads CASSPPTSGSTQYF. The CDR3 bases are TGTGCCAGCTCACCACCGACTAGCGGGTCCACGCAGTATTTT.

V is TRBV7-3 and J is TRBJ2-3; D perhaps matches TRBD2 (6 bases). Per the germline V gene, CDR1 is SGHTA and CDR2 is FQGTGA. V gave up 4 bases and J gave up 1 base, with 12 bases separating them. This CDR3 contains 15 residues. CDR3 nucleotides: TGTGCCAGCAGCTCCTCCACGGGGGGCACAGATACGCAGTATTTT. Translation: CASSSSTGGTDTQYF.